This T cell receptor (beta chain) was profiled in a study of cytomegalovirus exposure and HLA in healthy donors. Study outcomes and limitations: Cytomegalovirus-associated status was assigned to approximately 160 TCR beta chains. Later on, analysis showed that most CMV-associated TCR beta chains appeared to be HLA-restricted. A later analysis reportedly found fewer N-insertions in an Asian-associated ancestry cluster than the approximately 670-donor mean.

V shed 6 bases, J shed 4 bases, and the junction held 7 bases outside the gene matches. Germline V CDR1 and CDR2: MNHNS, SASEGT. The CDR3 is made up of 15 amino acids. Despite likely unrecorded immune exposures, the donors were nominally healthy at the time of sampling. This PCR relied on a set of 60 Vbeta primers and 13 Jbeta primers. The method was immunoSEQ multiplex PCR; TCRdb's version includes in-frame clones alone and lacks a portion of them. The data show fewer than 200,000 clones, approximately 80% seen once. This clone was seen many times. No antigen is known for it. Input material: PBMCs. The chain uses TRBV6-1 and TRBJ2-7; TRBD2 aligns across 12 bases. The source is a woman aged 45-60 years in good health and CMV-seropositive. The CDR3, as DNA: TGTGCCAGCAGCCGGACTAGCGGGGATAAATACGAGCAGTACTTC. Amino acids: CASSRTSGDKYEQYF.